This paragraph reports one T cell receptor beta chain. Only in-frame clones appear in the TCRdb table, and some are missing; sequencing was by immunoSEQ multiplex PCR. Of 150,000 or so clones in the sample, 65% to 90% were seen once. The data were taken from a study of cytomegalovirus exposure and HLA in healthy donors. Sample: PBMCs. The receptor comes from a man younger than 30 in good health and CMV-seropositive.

The CDR3 spells CASSFIGTGGYNEQFF. The CDR3 DNA sequence: TGTGCCAGCAGTTTTATAGGGACAGGGGGGTACAATGAGCAGTTCTTC. The rearrangement uses TRBV27 and TRBJ2-1, with 11 positions matching TRBD1. Germline V gene sequence: CDR1 MNHEY, CDR2 SMNVEV (reference sequence). The V segment lost 3 bases and the J segment 4 bases; nucleotides outside the gene matches: 5. The CDR3 is made up of 16 amino acids.